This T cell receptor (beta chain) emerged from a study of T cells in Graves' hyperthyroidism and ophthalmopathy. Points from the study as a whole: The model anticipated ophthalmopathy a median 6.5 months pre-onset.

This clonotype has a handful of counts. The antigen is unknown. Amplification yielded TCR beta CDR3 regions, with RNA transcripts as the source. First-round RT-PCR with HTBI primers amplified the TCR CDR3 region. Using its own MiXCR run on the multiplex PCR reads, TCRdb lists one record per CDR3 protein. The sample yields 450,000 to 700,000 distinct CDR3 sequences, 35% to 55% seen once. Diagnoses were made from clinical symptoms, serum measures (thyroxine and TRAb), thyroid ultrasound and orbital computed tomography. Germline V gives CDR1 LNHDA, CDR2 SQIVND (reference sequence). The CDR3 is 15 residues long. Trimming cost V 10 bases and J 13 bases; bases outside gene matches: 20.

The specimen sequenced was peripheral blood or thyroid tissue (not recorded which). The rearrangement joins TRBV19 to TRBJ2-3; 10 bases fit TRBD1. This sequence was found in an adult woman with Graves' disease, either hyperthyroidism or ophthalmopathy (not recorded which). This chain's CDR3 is CATLSRDRGYPKKYF. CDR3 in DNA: TGTGCCACCTTGAGCCGGGACAGGGGCTACCCAAAGAAGTATTTT.